This T cell receptor (beta chain) was observed in a study of T cells in Graves' hyperthyroidism and ophthalmopathy. Study as a whole: Before any treatment, at initial diagnosis, peripheral blood was collected.

This clonotype was picked up many times. V was clipped by 3 bases and J by 2 bases, with 14 bases between them. Germline CDR1 reads SGDLS; CDR2 reads YYNGEE. The CDR3 covers 15 residues. RNA transcripts gave rise to amplified TCR beta CDR3 regions. HTBI primers drove first-round RT-PCR of the TCR CDR3. TCRdb recomputed calls from the multiplex PCR reads with MiXCR, one row per CDR3 protein. The sample has 300,000 to 350,000 distinct CDR3 sequences, about 15% seen once. Participants, patients aged 18 to 65, had newly diagnosed hyperthyroidism with a duration under 2 months. Reasons for excluding patients were uncontrolled infection, other autoimmune disease, pregnancy or lactation.

This chain links TRBV9 with TRBJ2-5; TRBD2 is a possible D gene (7 bases). The clonotype was recovered from a young woman with Graves' hyperthyroidism. Sequenced: blood. CDR3 in amino acids: CASSGGGAGQETQYF. DNA of the CDR3: TGTGCCAGCAGCGGAGGGGGGGCGGGGCAAGAGACCCAGTACTTC.